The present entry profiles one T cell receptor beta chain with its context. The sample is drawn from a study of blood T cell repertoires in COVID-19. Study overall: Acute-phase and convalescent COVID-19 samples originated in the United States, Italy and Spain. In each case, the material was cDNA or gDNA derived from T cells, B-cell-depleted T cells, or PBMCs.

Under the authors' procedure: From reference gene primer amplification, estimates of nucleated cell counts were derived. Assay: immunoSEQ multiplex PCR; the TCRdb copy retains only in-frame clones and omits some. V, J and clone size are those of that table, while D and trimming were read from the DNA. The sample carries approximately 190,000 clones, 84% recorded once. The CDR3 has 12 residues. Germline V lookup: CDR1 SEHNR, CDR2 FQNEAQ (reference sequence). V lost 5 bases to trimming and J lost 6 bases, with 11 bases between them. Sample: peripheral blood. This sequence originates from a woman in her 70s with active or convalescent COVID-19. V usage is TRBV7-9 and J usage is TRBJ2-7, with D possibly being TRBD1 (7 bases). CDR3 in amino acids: CASSRGTAEQYF. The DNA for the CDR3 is TGTGCCAGCAGCCGGGGGACAGCCGAGCAGTACTTC. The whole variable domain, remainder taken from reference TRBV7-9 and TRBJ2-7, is DTGVSQNPRHKITKRGQNVTFRCDPISEHNRLYWYRQTLGQGPEFLTYFQNEAQLEKSRLLSDRFSAERPKGSFSTLEIQRTEQGDSAMYLCASSRGTAEQYFGPGTRLTVT.